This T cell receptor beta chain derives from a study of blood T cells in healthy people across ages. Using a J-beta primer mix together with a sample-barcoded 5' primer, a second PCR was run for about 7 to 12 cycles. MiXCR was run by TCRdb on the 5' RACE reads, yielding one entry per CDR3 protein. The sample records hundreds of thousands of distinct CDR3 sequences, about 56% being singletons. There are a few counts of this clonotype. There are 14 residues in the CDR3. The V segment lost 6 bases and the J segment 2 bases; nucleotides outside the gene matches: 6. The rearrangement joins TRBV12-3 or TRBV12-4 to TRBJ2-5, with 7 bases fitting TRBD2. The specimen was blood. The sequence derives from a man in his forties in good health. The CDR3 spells CASSPPSGQETQYF. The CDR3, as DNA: TGTGCCAGCAGCCCCCCTAGCGGTCAAGAGACCCAGTACTTC.